This T cell receptor beta chain was obtained from a study of lymphopenia after photon versus proton radiotherapy. Whole-study findings and limits: Better survival with proton therapy was suggested as possible, not demonstrated.

The ends lost 3 bases at V and 5 bases at J; junction bases unmatched: 6. Germline V gives CDR1 MNHEY, CDR2 SMNVEV (reference sequence). The CDR3 length is 15 residues. Here immunoSEQ multiplex PCR was the method, and the copy in TCRdb shows in-frame clones only, minus some. Seen here are approximately 65,000 clones, 75% to 90% observed once, and the top ten hold about a tenth. Worth noting for this clone: Its antigen remains unknown.

The chain employs TRBV27 and TRBJ2-3; 9 bases fit TRBD1. The TCR comes from a man at least 80 years old with esophageal cancer. Sample: peripheral blood, taken from a patient treated with proton-based radiotherapy. CDR3 amino acids: CASSFRTGVLDTQYF. For the CDR3, the DNA is TGTGCCAGCAGTTTCAGGACAGGGGTGTTAGATACGCAGTATTTT.